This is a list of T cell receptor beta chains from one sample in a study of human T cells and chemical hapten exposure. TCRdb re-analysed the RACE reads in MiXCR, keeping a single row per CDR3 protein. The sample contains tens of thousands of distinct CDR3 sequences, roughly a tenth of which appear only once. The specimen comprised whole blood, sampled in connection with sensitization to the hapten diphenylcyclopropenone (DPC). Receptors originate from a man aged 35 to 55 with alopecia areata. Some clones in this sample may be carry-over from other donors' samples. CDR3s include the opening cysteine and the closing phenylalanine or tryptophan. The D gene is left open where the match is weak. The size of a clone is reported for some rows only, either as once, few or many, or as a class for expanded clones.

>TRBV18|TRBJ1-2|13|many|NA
TGTGCCAGCTCGCCGACAGTCAAGGATGGCTACACCTTC
CASSPTVKDGYTF
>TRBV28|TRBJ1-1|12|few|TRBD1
TGTGCCAGCAGTTTTTGGGACAGGGGGACTTTCTTT
CASSFWDRGTFF
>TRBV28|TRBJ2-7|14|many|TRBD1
TGTGCCAGCAACCGGCCGGACAGGGCGTACGAGCAGTACTTC
CASNRPDRAYEQYF
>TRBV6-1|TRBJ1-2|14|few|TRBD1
TGTGCCAGCAGGTGGGGACAGACTAACTATGGCTACACCTTC
CASRWGQTNYGYTF
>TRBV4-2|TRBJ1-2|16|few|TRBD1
TGTGCCAGCAGCCAGACCGGGACAGAAAGTCTCTATGGCTACACCTTC
CASSQTGTESLYGYTF
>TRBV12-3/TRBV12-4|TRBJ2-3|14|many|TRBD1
TGTGCCAGCAGAGTCGACAGGGACCCAGATACGCAGTATTTT
CASRVDRDPDTQYF
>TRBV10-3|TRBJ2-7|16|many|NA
TGTGCCATCAGTGACCTACCTAACAGGCTACCCTACGAGCAGTACTTC
CAISDLPNRLPYEQYF
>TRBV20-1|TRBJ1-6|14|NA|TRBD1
TGCAGTGCCCAACTGACAGGGCGCAATTCACCCCTCCACTTT
CSAQLTGRNSPLHF
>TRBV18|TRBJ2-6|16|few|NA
TGTGCCAGCTCACCAGCTGGACAAGGTGGGGCCAACGTCCTGACTTTC
CASSPAGQGGANVLTF
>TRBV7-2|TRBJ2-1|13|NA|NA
TGTGCCAGCAGCCCCCAGGGAGCTAATGAGCAGTTCTTC
CASSPQGANEQFF
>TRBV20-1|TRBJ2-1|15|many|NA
TGCAGTGCTAGACCCTTTTCGGGCCGGGTCGATGAGCAGTTCTTC
CSARPFSGRVDEQFF
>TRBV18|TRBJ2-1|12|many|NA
TGTGCCAGCTCCTTTTCAGGCGGTGAGCAGTTCTTC
CASSFSGGEQFF
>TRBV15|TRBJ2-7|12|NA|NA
TGTGCCACCAGCTCAGGGACCTACGAGCAGTACTTC
CATSSGTYEQYF
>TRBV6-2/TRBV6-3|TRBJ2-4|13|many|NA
TGTGCCAGCAGGCCGGCAGCCAAAAACATTCAGTACTTC
CASRPAAKNIQYF
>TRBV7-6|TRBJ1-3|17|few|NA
TGTGCCAGCAGCCCACTCCTCCAGGGGCCCTCTGGAAACACCATATATTTT
CASSPLLQGPSGNTIYF
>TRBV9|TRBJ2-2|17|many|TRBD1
TGTGCCAGCAGCGATGGGACAGCCTCAGTTAGCACCGGGGAGCTGTTTTTT
CASSDGTASVSTGELFF